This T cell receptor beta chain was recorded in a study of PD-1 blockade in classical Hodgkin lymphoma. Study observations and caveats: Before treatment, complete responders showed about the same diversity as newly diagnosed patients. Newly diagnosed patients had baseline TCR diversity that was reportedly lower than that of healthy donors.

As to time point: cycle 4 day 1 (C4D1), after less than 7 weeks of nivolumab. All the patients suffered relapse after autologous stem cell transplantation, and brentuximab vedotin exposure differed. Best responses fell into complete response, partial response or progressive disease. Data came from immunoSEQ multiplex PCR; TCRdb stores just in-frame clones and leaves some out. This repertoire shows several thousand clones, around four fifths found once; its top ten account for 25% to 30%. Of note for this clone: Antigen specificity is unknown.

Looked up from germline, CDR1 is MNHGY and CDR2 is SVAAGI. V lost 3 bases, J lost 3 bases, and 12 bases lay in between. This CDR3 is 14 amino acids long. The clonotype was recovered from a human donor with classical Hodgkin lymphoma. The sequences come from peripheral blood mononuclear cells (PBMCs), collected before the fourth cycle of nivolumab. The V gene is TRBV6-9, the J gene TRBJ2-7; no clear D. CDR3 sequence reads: CASSYSTWGYEQYF. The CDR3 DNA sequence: TGTGCCAGCAGTTACTCAACCTGGGGCTACGAGCAGTACTTC.